These 24 T cell receptor beta chains came from one sample sequenced in a study of naive and memory T cell subsets. Both TRBC1 and TRBC2 were covered by a beta constant-region primer of two equimolar oligonucleotides. TCRdb re-derived calls from the UMI-ligation and nested PCR reads in MiXCR, one entry per CDR3 protein. The sample lists 140,000 to 150,000 distinct CDR3 sequences, around 15% seen once, with about 0.14% in the top ten. Material for sequencing was naive CD4+ T cells from blood. The receptor source for this set is a human donor in good health.

The CDR3 here is CASSPRQNIPTDTGELFF. CDR3 bases: TGTGCCAGCAGCCCAAGACAGAATATTCCCACGGACACCGGGGAGCTGTTTTTT. The genes are TRBV11-1 and TRBJ2-2; weak D call: TRBD1 (5 bases). V was shortened by 5 bases and J by 3 bases, with 22 bases between the two germline ends. Per the germline V gene, CDR1 is SGHAT and CDR2 is FQDESV (reference sequence). The CDR3 runs 18 residues. Filled out from reference TRBV11-1 and TRBJ2-2, the complete variable domain reads EAEVAQSPRYKITEKSQAVAFWCDPISGHATLYWYRQILGQGPELLVQFQDESVVDDSQLPKDRFSAERLKGVDSTLKIQPAELGDSAMYLCASSPRQNIPTDTGELFFGEGSRLTVL.

This rearrangement joins TRBV7-2 to TRBJ2-7, with 9 bases that match TRBD2. The V segment lost 2 bases and the J segment 3 bases; nucleotides outside the gene matches: 5. This CDR3 spans 15 amino acids. Germline CDR1 SGHTA, CDR2 FQGNSA. CDR3 protein: CASSLSSGELYEQYF. DNA for the CDR3: TGTGCCAGCAGCTTATCTAGCGGGGAACTCTACGAGCAGTACTTC.

There are a few counts of this clonotype. Here the CDR3 reads CSVGGPGGASTNEKLFF. DNA of the CDR3: TGCAGTGTGGGGGGCCCAGGAGGCGCCTCAACTAATGAAAAACTGTTTTTT. The gene calls are TRBV20-1 and TRBJ1-4; tentative D call: TRBD1 (6 bases). The germline gives CDR1 DFQATT, CDR2 SNEGSKA (reference sequence). V lost 7 bases to trimming and J lost 0 bases, with 21 bases between them. The CDR3 has 17 amino acids.

This clonotype was detected only a few times. The chain carries TRBV5-5 and TRBJ1-2; possible D gene TRBD1, 6 bases. Trimming took 0 bases from V and 4 from J, leaving 13 bases between them. Germline V gene data show CDR1 as SGHKS and CDR2 as YYEKEE (reference sequence). This CDR3 is built from 15 residues. Here the CDR3 reads CASSLGQVHLYGYTF. The CDR3 DNA reads TGTGCCAGCAGCTTGGGACAGGTCCACCTCTATGGCTACACCTTC.

This chain uses TRBV6-6 with TRBJ1-6; 8 bases agree with TRBD1. The J segment lost 13 bases and the V segment lost 2 bases, leaving 13 bases of the junction unmatched. The CDR3 length is 16 residues. Germline V CDR1 and CDR2: MNHNY, SVGAGI (reference sequence). CDR3 sequence reads: CASSYPGAGGVIPLHF. CDR3 in DNA: TGTGCCAGCAGTTACCCGGGGGCAGGGGGCGTTATCCCCCTCCACTTT.

The sample holds a few counts of this clonotype. The chain combines TRBV5-1 with TRBJ2-3; D is unclear. The CDR3 loop spans 13 amino acids. Germline values: CDR1 SGHRS, CDR2 YFSETQ. The V end lost 1 base, the J end lost 6 bases, and 9 bases lay between the germline ends. CDR3 loop: CASSLSDGDTQYF. In nucleotides, the CDR3 is TGCGCCAGCAGCTTGTCCGACGGGGATACGCAGTATTTT. The variable domain in full, completed from reference TRBV5-1 and TRBJ2-3, reads KAGVTQTPRYLIKTRGQQVTLSCSPISGHRSVSWYQQTPGQGLQFLFEYFSETQRNKGNFPGRFSGRQFSNSRSEMNVSTLELGDSALYLCASSLSDGDTQYFGPGTRLTVL.

The J gene is TRBJ2-1, the V gene TRBV15; D possibly uses TRBD1 or TRBD2 (5 bases each). The CDR3 has 13 residues. CDR1 and CDR2 (germline): LNHNV, YYDKDF (reference sequence). V gave up 6 bases and J gave up 8 bases, with 14 bases separating them. The CDR3 loop reads CATRGDLWDEQFF. The DNA for the CDR3 is TGTGCCACCAGAGGGGACCTCTGGGATGAGCAGTTCTTC.

The chain uses TRBV18 and TRBJ1-2; tentative D call: TRBD1 (5 bases). This CDR3 has 13 amino acids. Trimming took off 6 bases at V and 3 bases at J, with 11 bases between the two ends. In germline, CDR1 is KGHSH, CDR2 LQKENI. The CDR3 DNA reads TGTGCCAGCTCCGAGGGAGGGGACTATGGCTACACCTTC. Protein: CASSEGGDYGYTF.

This chain links TRBV7-9 with TRBJ1-1, with D unresolved. V lost 1 base and J lost 5, with 11 bases in between. The CDR3 is 14 residues long. Germline V gene data show CDR1 as SEHNR and CDR2 as FQNEAQ (reference sequence). CDR3 amino acids: CASSLVDGWTEAFF. The CDR3 nucleotides read TGTGCCAGCAGCTTAGTAGACGGGTGGACTGAAGCTTTCTTT.

This clonotype was detected only a few times. The chain uses TRBV7-2 and TRBJ1-4; TRBD1 might be the D (5 bases). CDR1 is SGHTA, CDR2 FQGNSA, per germline. V lost 4 bases and J lost 8, with 17 bases in between. The CDR3 totals 15 residues. The CDR3 here is CASSWGGGQSEKLFF. In DNA, the CDR3 is TGTGCCAGCAGCTGGGGGGGAGGCCAATCGGAAAAACTGTTTTTT.

This chain joins TRBV6-6 and TRBJ2-1, with 8 bases matching TRBD1. The CDR3 covers 12 residues. V dropped 6 bases and J dropped 10; count of bases not matched to a gene: 5. The V gene's germline CDR1 is MNHNY and CDR2 SVGAGI (reference sequence). CDR3 nucleotide sequence: TGTGCCAGCAGCCCAGGGGGCGGCGAGCAGTTCTTC. Residues: CASSPGGGEQFF.

The chain combines TRBV6-5 with TRBJ2-1; possibly TRBD2 for D (7 bases). Trimming stripped 3 bases from V and 5 bases from J, with 23 bases between. CDR1 is MNHEY and CDR2 is SVGAGI in the germline V gene. This CDR3 contains 18 residues. Here the CDR3 reads CASSYRPYRGAIHNEQFF. CDR3 DNA sequence: TGTGCCAGCAGTTATCGTCCCTACCGGGGGGCGATCCACAATGAGCAGTTCTTC.

V usage is TRBV6-9 and J usage is TRBJ2-3; the match to TRBD2 covers 9 bases. Germline V gene lookup returns CDR1 MNHGY and CDR2 SVAAGI. The length of the CDR3 is 19 residues. With 1 base clipped from V and 0 bases from J, the junction kept 11 bases outside the gene matches. The CDR3 loop reads CASSYYGEIAGESTDTQYF. Here the CDR3 DNA reads TGTGCCAGCAGTTATTACGGCGAGATAGCGGGAGAGAGCACAGATACGCAGTATTTT.

The V call is TRBV20-1, the J call TRBJ2-4, with 10 nucleotides matching TRBD1. Germline loops: CDR1 DFQATT, CDR2 SNEGSKA (reference sequence). The ends lost 1 base at V and 6 bases at J; junction bases unmatched: 6. This CDR3 comprises 15 residues. CDR3 bases: TGCAGTGCTAGAGGGGACAGGGGCTGGGGAAACATTCAGTACTTC. Its protein is CSARGDRGWGNIQYF.

V gene TRBV20-1 combines with J gene TRBJ2-1; D possibly matches TRBD1 or TRBD2 (6 bases each). Between the trimmed V and J ends, which lost 3 bases and 4 bases, there was a span of 19 bases. The CDR3 runs 16 residues. In germline, CDR1 is DFQATT, CDR2 SNEGSKA (reference sequence). CDR3: CSARVSGAASYNEQFF. The CDR3 region has the DNA TGCAGTGCTAGGGTTTCGGGGGCGGCATCTTACAATGAGCAGTTCTTC.

This clonotype was counted many times. The gene calls are TRBV18 and TRBJ2-7; D is undetermined. Germline-derived CDR1 and CDR2 are KGHSH and LQKENI. CDR3 length: 14 residues. V was trimmed by 0 bases and J by 3 bases, leaving 9 bases between them. The CDR3 DNA sequence: TGTGCCAGCTCACCACCGGGGTCTAGCTACGAGCAGTACTTC. Protein: CASSPPGSSYEQYF.

This sequence joins TRBV11-2 and TRBJ1-2; D is ambiguous. The CDR3 totals 13 residues. The germline V and J ends were trimmed by 5 bases and 4 bases, with 11 bases remaining between them. Germline V gene lookup returns CDR1 SGHAT and CDR2 FQNNGV. The chain's CDR3 is CASSPKGVYGYTF. As DNA, the CDR3 is TGTGCCAGCAGCCCCAAGGGTGTCTATGGCTACACCTTC.

The chain couples TRBV2 to TRBJ2-1; D possibly corresponds to TRBD2 (5 bases). Germline-derived CDR1 and CDR2 are SNHLY and FYNNEI. The CDR3 totals 14 residues. Trimming shortened V by 6 bases and J by 2 bases, and 11 bases separated the two germline ends. CDR3 protein: CASRGFGAYNEQFF. DNA for the CDR3: TGTGCCAGCAGGGGGTTCGGGGCCTACAATGAGCAGTTCTTC. The full variable domain, in which reference TRBV2 and TRBJ2-1 provide the parts outside the CDR3, is EPEVTQTPSHQVTQMGQEVILRCVPISNHLYFYWYRQILGQKVEFLVSFYNNEISEKSEIFDDQFSVERPDGSNFTLKIRSTKLEDSAMYFCASRGFGAYNEQFFGPGTRLTVL.

This clonotype was seen only a few times. The chain is built from TRBV20-1 and TRBJ1-1; D unresolved. The CDR3 is 10 residues long. The germline V gene has CDR1 DFQATT and CDR2 SNEGSKA (reference sequence). V was clipped by 2 bases and J by 6 bases, with 4 bases between them. This CDR3 reads CSARMAEAFF. The CDR3 DNA reads as TGCAGTGCTAGAATGGCTGAAGCTTTCTTT.

This clonotype showed up just a few times. The rearrangement uses TRBV7-2 and TRBJ2-1; D uncertain. CDR1 is SGHTA and CDR2 is FQGNSA in the germline V gene. The CDR3 has 13 residues. The germline V and J ends were trimmed by 5 bases and 8 bases, with 13 bases remaining between them. The CDR3 reads CASSPYSRDEQFF. CDR3 coding DNA: TGTGCCAGCAGCCCCTATAGTAGGGATGAGCAGTTCTTC.

This clonotype was detected only a few times. The genes are TRBV5-1 and TRBJ2-1, with 9 bases identical to TRBD2. This CDR3 comprises 16 residues. Germline CDR1 SGHRS, CDR2 YFSETQ. The V gene end was trimmed by 2 bases and the J gene end by 2 bases; junction bases not matched to a gene: 5. The CDR3 spells CASSFDLAGTYNEQFF. Here the CDR3 DNA reads TGCGCCAGCAGCTTCGATCTAGCGGGAACCTACAATGAGCAGTTCTTC.

The rearrangement links TRBV7-8 to TRBJ1-1; possibly TRBD1 for D (6 bases). The CDR3 extends over 18 amino acids. The V and J ends lost 1 base and 0 bases respectively, with 18 bases between them. CDR1 is SGHVS, CDR2 FQNEAQ, per germline. The CDR3 here is CASSLGGAGSSMNTEAFF. CDR3 nucleotides: TGTGCCAGCAGCTTAGGGGGGGCAGGCTCCTCCATGAACACTGAAGCTTTCTTT.

The rearrangement uses TRBV6-5 and TRBJ2-1; TRBD1 is a possible D gene (5 bases). Trimming shortened V by 2 bases and J by 3 bases, and 11 bases separated the two germline ends. The germline V gene encodes CDR1 MNHEY and CDR2 SVGAGI. The CDR3 spans 15 residues. This chain's CDR3 is CASSYGQGLYNEQFF. CDR3 DNA: TGTGCCAGCAGTTACGGGCAGGGCCTCTACAATGAGCAGTTCTTC.

The chain links TRBV12-3 or TRBV12-4 to TRBJ2-4; D is perhaps TRBD1 (6 bases). V was pared by 6 bases and J by 2 bases, with 26 bases between. The CDR3 consists of 19 residues. The CDR3 DNA follows: TGTGCCAGCAGCTTGATCTTAAGGGGAATTGGGGGCCCCAAAAACATTCAGTACTTC. This sequence encodes CASSLILRGIGGPKNIQYF.